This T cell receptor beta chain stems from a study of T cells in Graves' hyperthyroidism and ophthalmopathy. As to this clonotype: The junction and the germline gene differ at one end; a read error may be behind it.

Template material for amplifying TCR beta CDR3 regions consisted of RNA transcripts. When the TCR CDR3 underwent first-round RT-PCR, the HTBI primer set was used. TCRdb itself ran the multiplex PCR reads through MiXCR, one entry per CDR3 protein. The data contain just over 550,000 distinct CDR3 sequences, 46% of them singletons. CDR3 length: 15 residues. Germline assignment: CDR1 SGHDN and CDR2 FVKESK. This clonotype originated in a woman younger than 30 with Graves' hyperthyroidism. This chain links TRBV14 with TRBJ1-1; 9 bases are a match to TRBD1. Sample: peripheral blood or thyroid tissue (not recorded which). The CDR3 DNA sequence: TGCGCCAGCAGCTGGGGACAGGGTGGAAACACTGAAGCTTTCTTT. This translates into CASSWGQGGNTEAFF.